This T cell receptor (beta chain) was recovered during a study of neurological immune-mediated disorders. TCRdb recomputed calls from the 5' RACE reads with MiXCR, one row per CDR3 protein. This repertoire shows approximately 86,000 distinct CDR3 sequences, 2.5% to 3% found once; its top ten account for around 1.1%. This clonotype was seen ten or more times. The CDR3 has 14 amino acids. CDR1 is DFQATT, CDR2 SNEGSKA, per germline (reference sequence). The V and J ends lost 0 bases and 6 bases respectively, with 11 bases between them. The rearrangement links TRBV20-1 to TRBJ1-4; a possible D gene is TRBD1 (5 bases). The clonotype was recovered from a woman aged 25-40 years with multiple sclerosis. Sequenced material: PBMCs. The CDR3 DNA reads as TGCAGTGCTAGAGACAGGGTCCTGGATGAAAAACTGTTTTTT. This gives the protein CSARDRVLDEKLFF.